This T cell receptor (beta chain) was captured in a study of T cells in Graves' hyperthyroidism and ophthalmopathy. This clonotype was counted a few times. TCR beta CDR3 regions were amplified from RNA. The HTBI primer set drove a first-round RT-PCR of the TCR CDR3. TCRdb recomputed calls from the multiplex PCR reads with MiXCR, one row per CDR3 protein. The data contain 660,000 or so distinct CDR3 sequences, about 45% of them singletons. The diagnostic basis comprised clinical symptoms, serum thyroxine and TRAb, thyroid ultrasound and orbital computed tomography. The clonotype was recovered from an adult man with Graves' disease, either hyperthyroidism or ophthalmopathy (not recorded which). The sequenced sample consisted of peripheral blood or thyroid tissue (not recorded which).

The CDR3 bases are TGTGCCAGCAGCCCATTGTCCCCCTCCTACGAGCAGTACTTC. This translates into CASSPLSPSYEQYF. The chain links TRBV7-2 to TRBJ2-7; D not certain. This CDR3 contains 14 residues. Germline assignment: CDR1 SGHTA and CDR2 FQGNSA. V lost 5 bases and J 0 bases, leaving 11 bases between the germline ends.